This T cell receptor beta chain came from a study of low-dose radiotherapy and immunotherapy resistance in tumors. Germline V gene data show CDR1 as SGDLS and CDR2 as YYNGEE. The CDR3 contains 16 residues. Trimming cost V 4 bases and J 0 bases, with 11 bases left between them. Both TCRalpha and TCRbeta chains were reverse transcribed with V-gene-specific primers. TCR amplification used 15 to 20 PCR cycles, a constant-region primer and a V-primer adapter. TCRdb reprocessed the reads with MiXCR, giving one entry per CDR3 protein. The sample lists about 30,000 distinct CDR3 sequences; approximately 49% were seen once. Sample time point: after trial treatment. Treatment in this sample: LDRT plus nivolumab, ipilimumab, low-dose cyclophosphamide and aspirin (RACIN trial).

This material consisted of PBMCs, taken after low-dose radiotherapy plus immunotherapy. The chain couples TRBV9 to TRBJ2-6; D is ambiguous. This TCR was recovered from a male donor with gallbladder cancer. The chain's CDR3 is CASSIQARSGANVLTF. Here the CDR3 DNA reads TGTGCCAGCAGCATCCAGGCTCGCTCTGGGGCCAACGTCCTGACTTTC.